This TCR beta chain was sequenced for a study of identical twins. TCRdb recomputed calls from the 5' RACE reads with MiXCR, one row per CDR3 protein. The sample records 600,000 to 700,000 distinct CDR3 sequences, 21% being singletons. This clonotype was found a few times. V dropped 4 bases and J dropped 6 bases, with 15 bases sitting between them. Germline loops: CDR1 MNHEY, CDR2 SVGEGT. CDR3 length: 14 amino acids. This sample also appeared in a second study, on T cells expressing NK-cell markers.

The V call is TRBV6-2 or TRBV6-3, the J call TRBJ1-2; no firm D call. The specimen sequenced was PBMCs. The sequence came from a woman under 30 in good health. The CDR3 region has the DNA TGTGCCAGCAGTTCCGACACCCCGAGGAATGGCTACACCTTC. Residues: CASSSDTPRNGYTF.